These T cell receptor beta chains were read from a single sample in a study of beta chain features in type 1 diabetes. Generated by immunoSEQ multiplex PCR, the TCRdb table keeps only in-frame clones and is missing some. The sample gives about 150,000 clones, 10% of which show up once; more than 0.45% is in the top ten. The sequencing input was central memory CD4+ T cells from blood. The source of these receptors is a man younger than 45 with type 1 diabetes. CDR3s include the opening cysteine and the closing phenylalanine or tryptophan. The D gene is left open where the match is weak. Rows give clone size only sometimes, using once, few, many, or a class for an expanded clone.

v_gene: TRBV5-5; j_gene: TRBJ2-5; d_gene: -; abundance: few; CDR3aa: CASSLEFSGARETQYF; CDR3nt: TGTGCCAGCAGCTTGGAGTTTAGCGGTGCCAGGGAGACCCAGTACTTC
v_gene: TRBV7-9; j_gene: TRBJ1-5; d_gene: -; abundance: few; CDR3aa: CASSLNGQPQHF; CDR3nt: TGTGCCAGCAGCTTAAACGGTCAGCCCCAGCATTTT
v_gene: TRBV28; j_gene: TRBJ2-6; d_gene: TRBD1; abundance: few; CDR3aa: CASRPTGPGANVLTF; CDR3nt: TGTGCCAGCAGACCGACAGGGCCCGGGGCCAACGTCCTGACTTTC
v_gene: TRBV7-3; j_gene: TRBJ1-2; d_gene: TRBD1; abundance: -; CDR3aa: CASGTGYGYTF; CDR3nt: TGTGCCAGCGGGACAGGCTATGGCTACACCTTC
v_gene: TRBV6-5; j_gene: TRBJ2-2; d_gene: -; abundance: -; CDR3aa: CASWTISRELFF; CDR3nt: TGTGCCAGTTGGACTATCTCGAGGGAGCTGTTTTTT
v_gene: TRBV27; j_gene: TRBJ1-1; d_gene: -; abundance: few; CDR3aa: CASSLRAGLSDTEAFF; CDR3nt: TGTGCCAGCAGTTTACGCGCAGGCCTATCGGACACTGAAGCTTTCTTT
v_gene: TRBV2; j_gene: TRBJ2-1; d_gene: TRBD2; abundance: -; CDR3aa: CASSALTSGEQFF; CDR3nt: TGTGCCAGCAGTGCACTTACTAGCGGCGAGCAGTTCTTC
v_gene: TRBV28; j_gene: TRBJ2-1; d_gene: -; abundance: few; CDR3aa: CAGQRNGGGGYNEQFF; CDR3nt: TGTGCCGGACAACGAAACGGGGGCGGGGGATACAATGAGCAGTTCTTC
v_gene: TRBV5-1; j_gene: TRBJ2-1; d_gene: -; abundance: -; CDR3aa: CASSLAGTGLRNEQFF; CDR3nt: TGCGCCAGCAGCTTGGCCGGGACGGGACTGCGGAATGAGCAGTTCTTC
v_gene: TRBV5-1; j_gene: TRBJ2-1; d_gene: TRBD2; abundance: -; CDR3aa: CASSLGREWSNEQFF; CDR3nt: TGCGCCAGCAGCTTGGGGCGGGAGTGGTCCAATGAGCAGTTCTTC
v_gene: TRBV10-3; j_gene: TRBJ2-3; d_gene: -; abundance: few; CDR3aa: CAISLQGGDTQYF; CDR3nt: TGTGCCATCAGTTTACAGGGTGGAGATACGCAGTATTTT
v_gene: TRBV30; j_gene: TRBJ2-3; d_gene: TRBD1; abundance: few; CDR3aa: CAWSPGQGKGTDTQYF; CDR3nt: TGTGCCTGGAGCCCGGGACAGGGAAAAGGCACAGATACGCAGTATTTT
v_gene: TRBV2; j_gene: TRBJ1-1; d_gene: -; abundance: few; CDR3aa: CASSEDQYTEAFF; CDR3nt: TGTGCCAGCAGTGAAGACCAGTACACTGAAGCTTTCTTT
v_gene: TRBV2; j_gene: TRBJ2-2; d_gene: -; abundance: -; CDR3aa: CASSDHGAGTGELFF; CDR3nt: TGTGCCAGCAGTGACCACGGGGCGGGGACCGGGGAGCTGTTTTTT
v_gene: TRBV28; j_gene: TRBJ2-3; d_gene: -; abundance: few; CDR3aa: CASSLTQDTQYF; CDR3nt: TGTGCCAGCAGTTTAACTCAAGATACGCAGTATTTT
v_gene: TRBV5-6; j_gene: TRBJ2-5; d_gene: -; abundance: -; CDR3aa: CASSLAGPETQYF; CDR3nt: TGTGCCAGCAGCTTGGCGGGTCCAGAGACCCAGTACTTC
v_gene: TRBV7-2; j_gene: TRBJ2-5; d_gene: TRBD1; abundance: few; CDR3aa: CASSRRLGQRETQYF; CDR3nt: TGTGCCAGCAGCCGCCGCTTGGGACAGAGAGAGACCCAGTACTTC
v_gene: TRBV7-7; j_gene: TRBJ2-2; d_gene: TRBD1; abundance: few; CDR3aa: CASSPRDRDGELFF; CDR3nt: TGTGCTAGCAGCCCCCGGGACAGGGACGGGGAGCTGTTTTTT
v_gene: TRBV14; j_gene: TRBJ2-7; d_gene: -; abundance: -; CDR3aa: CASSLQEGFYEQYF; CDR3nt: TGTGCCAGCAGCCTCCAGGAAGGATTCTACGAGCAGTACTTC
v_gene: TRBV5-1; j_gene: TRBJ2-2; d_gene: TRBD2; abundance: -; CDR3aa: CASSFLKISGMNTGELFF; CDR3nt: TGCGCCAGCAGCTTCCTCAAAATTAGCGGGATGAACACCGGGGAGCTGTTTTTT
v_gene: TRBV2; j_gene: TRBJ2-5; d_gene: -; abundance: few; CDR3aa: CASSNSMETQYF; CDR3nt: TGTGCCAGCAGTAATAGCATGGAGACCCAGTACTTC
v_gene: TRBV7-9; j_gene: TRBJ2-6; d_gene: -; abundance: -; CDR3aa: CASSLGGAGANVLTF; CDR3nt: TGTGCCAGCAGCTTAGGGGGAGCTGGGGCCAACGTCCTGACTTTC
v_gene: TRBV29-1; j_gene: TRBJ1-1; d_gene: -; abundance: -; CDR3aa: CSVRPDTEAFF; CDR3nt: TGCAGCGTTCGCCCGGACACTGAAGCTTTCTTT
v_gene: TRBV2; j_gene: TRBJ1-1; d_gene: -; abundance: -; CDR3aa: CASSYGGAEAFF; CDR3nt: TGTGCCAGCAGCTACGGGGGGGCTGAAGCTTTCTTT
v_gene: TRBV5-4; j_gene: TRBJ2-1; d_gene: TRBD2; abundance: -; CDR3aa: CASSSSGRYYNEQFF; CDR3nt: TGTGCCAGCAGCTCGAGCGGGAGGTACTACAATGAGCAGTTCTTC
v_gene: TRBV6-6; j_gene: TRBJ2-4; d_gene: -; abundance: few; CDR3aa: CASSYPGIADIQYF; CDR3nt: TGTGCCAGCAGTTACCCGGGAATTGCGGACATTCAGTACTTC
v_gene: TRBV4-2; j_gene: TRBJ2-4; d_gene: TRBD1; abundance: few; CDR3aa: CASSQGQGGNIQYF; CDR3nt: TGTGCCAGCAGCCAAGGACAGGGGGGTAACATTCAGTACTTC
v_gene: TRBV28; j_gene: TRBJ1-2; d_gene: TRBD1; abundance: -; CDR3aa: CASSLSGQGRPYGYTF; CDR3nt: TGTGCCAGCAGTTTATCGGGACAGGGGAGGCCCTATGGCTACACCTTC
v_gene: TRBV9; j_gene: TRBJ2-3; d_gene: -; abundance: -; CDR3aa: CASSGTEGRSSSTDTQYF; CDR3nt: TGTGCCAGCAGCGGGACCGAGGGCCGCAGCAGTAGCACAGATACGCAGTATTTT
v_gene: TRBV6-5; j_gene: TRBJ2-1; d_gene: TRBD2; abundance: -; CDR3aa: CASLPGTSGEEQFF; CDR3nt: TGTGCCAGTCTGCCCGGGACTAGCGGCGAGGAGCAGTTCTTC
v_gene: TRBV5-4; j_gene: TRBJ2-1; d_gene: -; abundance: few; CDR3aa: CASSRDASPSTAQFF; CDR3nt: TGTGCCAGCAGTCGAGACGCTTCCCCCTCGACAGCGCAGTTCTTC
v_gene: TRBV28; j_gene: TRBJ2-1; d_gene: TRBD2; abundance: -; CDR3aa: CASSLAWGLANEQFF; CDR3nt: TGTGCCAGCAGTTTGGCCTGGGGACTAGCAAACGAGCAGTTCTTC
v_gene: TRBV19; j_gene: TRBJ2-7; d_gene: -; abundance: few; CDR3aa: CASSPPGGGGTYEQYF; CDR3nt: TGTGCCAGTAGCCCCCCGGGTGGGGGCGGCACCTACGAGCAGTACTTC
v_gene: TRBV7-8; j_gene: TRBJ2-1; d_gene: -; abundance: -; CDR3aa: CASSFGVDNEQFF; CDR3nt: TGTGCCAGCAGCTTCGGGGTAGACAATGAGCAGTTCTTC
v_gene: TRBV20-1; j_gene: TRBJ1-2; d_gene: -; abundance: -; CDR3aa: CSASGRSSYTF; CDR3nt: TGCAGTGCTAGTGGCAGATCCTCTTACACCTTC
v_gene: TRBV18; j_gene: TRBJ1-1; d_gene: -; abundance: -; CDR3aa: CASSPLGNPNTEAFF; CDR3nt: TGTGCCAGCTCACCCCTAGGCAACCCGAACACTGAAGCTTTCTTT
v_gene: TRBV30; j_gene: TRBJ2-3; d_gene: TRBD2; abundance: -; CDR3aa: CAQARGSADTQYF; CDR3nt: TGTGCCCAAGCTCGCGGGAGCGCAGATACGCAGTATTTT
v_gene: TRBV29-1; j_gene: TRBJ2-5; d_gene: -; abundance: few; CDR3aa: CSVPGRGIQETQYF; CDR3nt: TGCAGCGTCCCTGGACGGGGAATACAAGAGACCCAGTACTTC
v_gene: TRBV5-1; j_gene: TRBJ2-7; d_gene: TRBD2; abundance: few; CDR3aa: CASSLKKREVKNEQYF; CDR3nt: TGCGCCAGCAGCTTGAAGAAACGGGAGGTGAAGAACGAGCAGTACTTC
v_gene: TRBV18; j_gene: TRBJ1-2; d_gene: TRBD1; abundance: many; CDR3aa: CASSPFVGGGDDGYTF; CDR3nt: TGTGCCAGCTCACCCTTCGTAGGAGGGGGCGACGATGGCTACACCTTC